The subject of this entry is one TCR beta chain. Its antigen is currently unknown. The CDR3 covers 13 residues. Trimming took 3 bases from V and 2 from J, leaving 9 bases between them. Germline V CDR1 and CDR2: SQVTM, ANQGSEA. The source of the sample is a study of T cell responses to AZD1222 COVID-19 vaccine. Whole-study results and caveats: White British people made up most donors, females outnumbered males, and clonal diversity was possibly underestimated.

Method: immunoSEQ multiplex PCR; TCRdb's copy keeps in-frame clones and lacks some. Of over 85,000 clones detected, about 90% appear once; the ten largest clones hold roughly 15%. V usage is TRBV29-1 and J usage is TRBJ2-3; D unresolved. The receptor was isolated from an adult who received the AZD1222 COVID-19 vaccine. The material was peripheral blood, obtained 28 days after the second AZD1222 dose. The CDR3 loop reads CSVDERYTDTQYF. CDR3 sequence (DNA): TGCAGCGTTGACGAGCGCTACACAGATACGCAGTATTTT.